A selection of T cell receptor beta chains follows, all from one sample in a study of blood T cell repertoires in COVID-19. Generated by immunoSEQ multiplex PCR, the TCRdb table keeps only in-frame clones and is missing some. This repertoire shows over 100,000 clones, approximately 87% found once; its top ten account for 6.6%. The sample consisted of peripheral blood. The receptors originated from a woman aged 45-59 years with acute or convalescent COVID-19. The CDR3 runs from the conserved cysteine through the conserved F or W. The D gene is left open where the match is weak. The listing skips clone size in some rows; elsewhere it reads once, few, many or a size class.

V gene	J gene	clone size	D gene	CDR3 DNA	CDR3 protein
TRBV5-6	TRBJ2-2	NA	TRBD1	TGTGCCAGCAGCTCGACAGGGATCAACACCGGGGAGCTGTTTTTT	CASSSTGINTGELFF
TRBV7-2	TRBJ1-1	NA	NA	TGTGCCAGCAGCTTACAGGCCCCTCCCTCCCTAACCGGAGCTTTCTTT	CASSLQAPPSLTGAFF
TRBV7-3	TRBJ2-1	NA	NA	TGTGCCAGCAGCTTTGTTTCTAACAGGGCCCTCGGCAATGAGCAGTTCTTC	CASSFVSNRALGNEQFF
TRBV6-5	TRBJ2-7	NA	NA	TGTGCCAGCAGTTACTCCTACCAAAGCTCCTACGAGCAGTACTTC	CASSYSYQSSYEQYF
TRBV14	TRBJ2-7	NA	NA	TGTGCCAGCAGCCAAGAACAGGGTTGGTCCTACGAGCAGTACTTC	CASSQEQGWSYEQYF
TRBV27	TRBJ1-1	few	NA	TGTGCCAGCAGTTTGGCGGGGCTTAGCACTGAAGCTTTCTTT	CASSLAGLSTEAFF
TRBV15	TRBJ1-1	NA	TRBD1	TGTGCCACCAGCAGCCGCCCGGGACAGGGTTCGTTAAAAGCTTTCTTT	CATSSRPGQGSLKAFF
TRBV7-9	TRBJ2-3	NA	NA	TGTGCCAGCAGCCCCCCGGGGAGCACAGATACGCAGTATTTT	CASSPPGSTDTQYF
TRBV6-2/TRBV6-3	TRBJ1-4	NA	NA	TGTGCCAGCAGTCGGGACATATTTGAAAAACTGTTTTTT	CASSRDIFEKLFF
TRBV25-1	TRBJ1-1	once	TRBD1	TGTGCCAGCAGCGCTACAGGGGGCGGAGGTAGTAGTGAAGCTTTCTTT	CASSATGGGGSSEAFF
TRBV6-4	TRBJ1-1	NA	NA	TGTGCCAGCATAAATCGGGTGCATGGGAACACTGAAGCTTTCTTT	CASINRVHGNTEAFF
TRBV5-1	TRBJ1-3	NA	NA	TGCGCCAGCAGCAAAGGGACTACCGACTTGGACACCATATATTTT	CASSKGTTDLDTIYF
TRBV24-1	TRBJ2-2	NA	NA	TGTGCCACATCGAGAACGAACACCGGGGAGCTGTTTTTT	CATSRTNTGELFF
TRBV10-3	TRBJ1-4	NA	TRBD1	TGTGCCATCAGACCGGGACAGGCCAATGAAAAACTGTTTTTT	CAIRPGQANEKLFF
TRBV30	TRBJ2-7	few	TRBD1	TGTGCCTGGAGTAGGGACAGCTACGAGCAGTACTTC	CAWSRDSYEQYF
TRBV11-2	TRBJ2-7	NA	NA	TGTGCCAGCAGTTCTCCGACTATTGGGTTCGGCGAGCAGTACTTC	CASSSPTIGFGEQYF
TRBV5-8	TRBJ2-7	NA	TRBD1	TGTGCCAGCAGCCCCGGGCAGGGGGCCGTAAGTATCTACGAGCAGTACTTC	CASSPGQGAVSIYEQYF
TRBV7-8	TRBJ2-2	NA	NA	TGTGCCAGCAGCACCTTATCCGGGACTGTCCAGGGTCGGCTGTTTTTT	CASSTLSGTVQGRLFF
TRBV2	TRBJ2-1	NA	NA	TGTGCCAGCAGTGCGACAGACCCTTTTTACAATGAGCAGTTCTTC	CASSATDPFYNEQFF
TRBV10-3	TRBJ1-1	NA	TRBD1	TGTGCCATCAGTGAACCGGGACAGGGGGCTGGGTACACTGAAGCTTTCTTT	CAISEPGQGAGYTEAFF
TRBV6-1	TRBJ2-7	once	TRBD2	TGTGCCAGCAGTGAATTTAGCGGGGGATCATACGAGCAGTACTTC	CASSEFSGGSYEQYF
TRBV9	TRBJ1-1	NA	TRBD1	TGTGCCAGCAGCATCCACGACAGGGGGCAATCTGAAGCTTTCTTT	CASSIHDRGQSEAFF
TRBV19	TRBJ2-4	once	NA	TGTGCCAGTAGTATCCTAGGGTCGGACATTAACATTCAGTACTTC	CASSILGSDINIQYF
TRBV5-1	TRBJ2-3	NA	NA	TGCGCCAGCCAAGCCCGGGGGAAGACAGATACGCAGTATTTT	CASQARGKTDTQYF
TRBV10-3	TRBJ2-3	NA	TRBD1	TGTGCCATCAACCGACAGGGCCCAAGCACAGATACGCAGTATTTT	CAINRQGPSTDTQYF
TRBV20-1	TRBJ2-7	NA	NA	TGCAGTGGGGAGGTCTCCTACGAGCAGTACTTC	CSGEVSYEQYF
TRBV29-1	TRBJ2-7	once	NA	TGCAGCGTTGCTCGGGCCTACGAGCAGTACTTC	CSVARAYEQYF
TRBV28	TRBJ1-2	NA	NA	TGTGCCAGCAGCCCGACCTTGGAGGGGGGCTACACCTTC	CASSPTLEGGYTF
TRBV12-3/TRBV12-4	TRBJ1-1	NA	TRBD1	TGTGCCAGCAGTTTGACAGGGACTGAAGCTTTCTTT	CASSLTGTEAFF
TRBV18	TRBJ1-1	few	NA	TGTGCCAGCTCACCAAACCAGGGGCTGGGGGACACTGAAGCTTTCTTT	CASSPNQGLGDTEAFF
TRBV5-4	TRBJ1-4	NA	NA	TGTGCCAGCAGCTTGGGGGGGAGCGGGAATGGTGAAAAACTGTTTTTT	CASSLGGSGNGEKLFF
TRBV3-1/TRBV3-2	TRBJ2-2	NA	NA	TGTGCCAGCAGCCAGCCTGGACATCGACAAAGAGACACCGGGGAGCTGTTTTTT	CASSQPGHRQRDTGELFF
TRBV28	TRBJ2-1	NA	TRBD1	TGTGCCAGCAGTTTATCCGGGACAGGGCCGCGCAATGAGCAGTTCTTC	CASSLSGTGPRNEQFF
TRBV10-3	TRBJ2-1	NA	TRBD2	TGTGCCATCAGTGAGTCGCGGGAGTACAATGAGCAGTTCTTC	CAISESREYNEQFF
TRBV4-2	TRBJ1-1	NA	NA	TGTGCCAGCAGCCCTCGCGGCGGGCAGGAGAACACTGAAGCTTTCTTT	CASSPRGGQENTEAFF
TRBV5-1	TRBJ2-7	NA	NA	TGCGCCAGCACGACAGGTCCCTCTAGCCCTTCCTACGAGCAGTACTTC	CASTTGPSSPSYEQYF
TRBV6-5	TRBJ1-2	NA	TRBD1	TGTGCCAGCCGATTGGACAGGGTTAACTATGGCTACACCTTC	CASRLDRVNYGYTF
TRBV5-1	TRBJ1-2	NA	NA	TGCGCCAGCAGCTTGTCCACGGGATGGGCTGATGGCTACACCTTC	CASSLSTGWADGYTF
TRBV15	TRBJ2-1	NA	TRBD2	TGTGCCACCAGCAGAGGGGCTAGCGGGGATACCTACAATGAGCAGTTCTTC	CATSRGASGDTYNEQFF
TRBV3-1/TRBV3-2	TRBJ1-1	NA	NA	TGTGCCAGCAGCCCTTACGCCCGACAGACGAACACTGAAGCTTTCTTT	CASSPYARQTNTEAFF
TRBV11-3	TRBJ2-1	NA	TRBD2	TGTGCCAGCAGCTCAATCGGGGGGGCGAGTAATGAGCAGTTCTTC	CASSSIGGASNEQFF
TRBV24-1	TRBJ2-7	NA	NA	TGTGCCACCAGTGATATCTCACAGGGTTACGAGCAGTACTTC	CATSDISQGYEQYF
TRBV28	TRBJ1-3	NA	NA	TGTGCCAGCAGCCTCTACGGAAACACCATATATTTT	CASSLYGNTIYF
TRBV6-5	TRBJ2-3	NA	TRBD2	TGTGCCAGCAGTTACGCGGGGGGGCGGAGCACAGATACGCAGTATTTT	CASSYAGGRSTDTQYF
TRBV3-1/TRBV3-2	TRBJ1-1	once	NA	TGTGCCAGCAGCCAAGCGGGGGAAGCTTTCTTT	CASSQAGEAFF
TRBV5-1	TRBJ1-1	NA	NA	TGCGCCAGCAGCTTGGATACGGGGGGCACTGAAGCTTTCTTT	CASSLDTGGTEAFF
TRBV5-1	TRBJ2-2	NA	NA	TGCGCCAGCAGCTCTAAGAACACCGGGGAGCTGTTTTTT	CASSSKNTGELFF
TRBV6-1	TRBJ2-7	NA	TRBD1	TGTGCCAGCAGTGAAGCCCGGGGTAGGCAGGGGGTCTACGAGCAGTACTTC	CASSEARGRQGVYEQYF
TRBV30	TRBJ1-6	NA	TRBD1	TGTGCCTGGAGTGTACAGGGGAAATCCCCCCTCCACTTT	CAWSVQGKSPLHF
TRBV6-5	TRBJ1-5	NA	TRBD1	TGTGCCAGCAGTTACTCCGCAGGGGGCGATCAGCCCCAGCATTTT	CASSYSAGGDQPQHF
TRBV6-1	TRBJ1-4	NA	NA	TGTGCCAGCAGTGAAGAAGGGCAGGGGTGGGGAAGAGGTAATGAAAAACTGTTTTTT	CASSEEGQGWGRGNEKLFF
TRBV6-5	TRBJ1-1	NA	TRBD1	TGTGCCAGCAGTTTGACAGGGGGCACTGAAGCTTTCTTT	CASSLTGGTEAFF
TRBV28	TRBJ2-7	NA	TRBD1	TGTGCCAGCAGGCCGGGACAGCCCCCCTACGAGCAGTACTTC	CASRPGQPPYEQYF
TRBV9	TRBJ1-1	NA	TRBD1	TGTGCCAGCAGCGTAGAGGGACAGCGACCTGAAGCTTTCTTT	CASSVEGQRPEAFF